A single sample is the source of the 14 T cell receptor beta chains below, sequenced in a study of blood T cells in healthy people across ages. Combining a sample-barcoded 5' primer with a J-beta primer mix, a second PCR ran for about 6 to 12 cycles. In TCRdb, the 5' RACE reads were re-called with MiXCR into one record per CDR3 protein. The top ten clones hold approximately 22% of a sample with around 1,900,000 distinct CDR3 sequences, about 39% of them seen once. The specimen sequenced was blood. The receptors here all came from a human donor in good health.

The chain recombines TRBV29-1 with TRBJ1-2; 8 bases fit TRBD1. This CDR3 contains 14 residues. Germline V CDR1 and CDR2: SQVTM, ANQGSEA. V lost 6 bases to trimming and J lost 4 bases; unmatched junction nucleotides: 10. Here the CDR3 reads CSVAGTGPFYGYTF. The CDR3 coding sequence is TGCAGCGTGGCCGGGACAGGACCCTTCTATGGCTACACCTTC. The full variable domain, with the rest looked up from reference TRBV29-1 and TRBJ1-2, is SAVISQKPSRDICQRGTSLTIQCQVDSQVTMMFWYRQQPGQSLTLIATANQGSEATYESGFVIDKFPISRPNLTFSTLTVSNMSPEDSSIYLCSVAGTGPFYGYTFGSGTRLTVV.

A few counts support this clonotype. The chain joins TRBV11-3 to TRBJ2-1; D tentatively reads TRBD1 or TRBD2 (6 bases each). The V and J ends lost 0 bases and 5 bases respectively, with 8 bases between them. Germline values: CDR1 SGHNT, CDR2 YENEEA. The CDR3 runs 14 residues. In nucleotides, the CDR3 is TGTGCCAGCAGCTTAGAGGAGGGGGACAATGAGCAGTTCTTC. Amino acid sequence: CASSLEEGDNEQFF.

The rearrangement joins TRBV3-1 to TRBJ1-2, with D unclear. The CDR3 is made up of 20 amino acids. The germline V gene has CDR1 LGHDT and CDR2 YNNKEL (reference sequence). The V gene lost 0 bases and the J gene lost 5 bases, with 28 bases spanning the gap. In nucleotides, the CDR3 is TGTGCCAGCAGCCAAGACCGTTTTGGACTCTCCGACCTAGCCGAGTATGGCTACACCTTC. Amino acid sequence: CASSQDRFGLSDLAEYGYTF.

This clonotype appeared a few times. The J gene is TRBJ2-4, the V gene TRBV7-9; D is tentatively TRBD1 or TRBD2 (5 bases each). The J call may not be correct, given that the DNA end is closer to TRBJ2-7. Germline loops: CDR1 SEHNR, CDR2 FQNEAQ (reference sequence). CDR3 length equals 17 residues. The CDR3 here is CASSPAGWGSRPYEQYF. The CDR3, as DNA: TGTGCCAGCAGCCCCGCCGGTTGGGGGAGCCGGCCCTACGAGCAGTACTTC.

The rearrangement uses TRBV7-2 and TRBJ2-5; D gene unclear. Germline V gene lookup returns CDR1 SGHTA and CDR2 FQGNSA. The CDR3 length is 16 residues. The V and J ends lost 2 bases and 1 base respectively, with 14 bases between them. The CDR3 region has the DNA TGTGCCAGCAGCTTATGGTGGCAGACACCCCAAGAGACCCAGTACTTC. Translation: CASSLWWQTPQETQYF.

The chain recombines TRBV6-2 or TRBV6-3 with TRBJ2-5; D possibly corresponds to TRBD2 (7 bases). Germline CDR1 reads MNHEY; CDR2 reads SVGEGT. The V end lost 6 bases, the J end lost 1 base, and 18 bases lay between the germline ends. This CDR3 comprises 16 residues. In DNA form, the CDR3 reads TGTGCCAGCAGAACCCTCCGCGGGGGCCCCCAAGAGACCCAGTACTTC. As protein: CASRTLRGGPQETQYF.

V and J are TRBV3-1 and TRBJ2-1; D is perhaps TRBD1 or TRBD2 (5 bases each). The CDR3 runs 16 residues. CDR1 and CDR2 from the germline V gene are LGHDT and YNNKEL (reference sequence). The V end lost 4 bases, the J end lost 3 bases, and 16 bases lay between the germline ends. The CDR3 DNA reads as TGTGCCAGCAGCCGGGGCCCGGGACGCCTCTACAATGAGCAGTTCTTC. Translation gives CASSRGPGRLYNEQFF.

V gene TRBV10-2 combines with J gene TRBJ2-5; D is undetermined. Germline loops: CDR1 WSHSY, CDR2 SAAADI. The CDR3 runs to 15 residues. Trimming pared 3 bases from V and 3 bases from J, leaving 14 bases between. Written as DNA, the CDR3 is TGCGCCAGCAGTGATGGTTTTATCGTGAAAGAGACCCAGTACTTC. Its translation: CASSDGFIVKETQYF.

As for this clonotype: The junction and the germline gene differ at one end; a read error may be behind it. The chain uses TRBV6-5 and TRBJ1-1; possible D gene TRBD1, 5 bases. From germline, CDR1 is MNHEY and CDR2 SVGAGI. The CDR3 sequence is 19 residues long. Written as DNA, the CDR3 is TGTGCCAGCAGTTCCCTCGGGTTTGGTGCAGGGAGCCCTAGCACTGGAGCTTTCTTT. Protein product: CASSSLGFGAGSPSTGAFF.

This clonotype was seen a single time. The J gene is TRBJ1-2, the V gene TRBV6-2 or TRBV6-3; no reliable D call. Between the trimmed V and J ends, which lost 4 bases and 4 bases, there was a span of 13 bases. This CDR3 has 14 residues. Per germline, CDR1 MNHEY and CDR2 SVGEGT. The CDR3 spells CASSSVPPSYGYTF. The CDR3, as DNA: TGTGCCAGCAGTTCGGTTCCCCCGAGCTATGGCTACACCTTC.

This chain joins TRBV28 and TRBJ2-5, with D maybe TRBD1 (6 bases). Trimming took 3 bases from V and 9 from J, leaving 17 bases between them. Germline V gene data show CDR1 as MDHEN and CDR2 as SYDVKM. The CDR3 length is 14 residues. DNA for the CDR3: TGTGCCAGCAGTTTGGTCGACAGGTCTGAGGCCCAGTACTTC. Translation gives CASSLVDRSEAQYF.

The chain recombines TRBV20-1 with TRBJ1-1, with a weak D call TRBD1 (5 bases). Germline V gene lookup returns CDR1 DFQATT and CDR2 SNEGSKA (reference sequence). V shed 6 bases and J shed 2 bases, with 13 bases lying between them. The CDR3 length is 13 residues. This CDR3 reads CSAPRQTNTEAFF. In nucleotides, the CDR3 is TGCAGTGCCCCCCGACAGACTAACACTGAAGCTTTCTTT.

The table lists this clonotype with a few counts. V is TRBV12-3 or TRBV12-4 and J is TRBJ2-3, with 8 nucleotides matching TRBD2. The junction had 4 bases not matched to a gene; V was cut back by 4 bases and J by 7 bases. CDR3 size: 13 residues. The CDR3 protein is CASSWTSRHTQYF. CDR3 DNA: TGTGCCAGCAGTTGGACTAGCAGGCATACGCAGTATTTT.

CDR3 amino acids: CASSFNSQGSGYTF. The CDR3 DNA follows: TGTGCCAGCAGCTTTAATTCACAGGGGAGCGGCTACACCTTC. The chain employs TRBV7-2 and TRBJ1-2; 7 bases agree with TRBD1. Trimming cost V 3 bases and J 8 bases; bases outside gene matches: 9. The germline gives CDR1 SGHTA, CDR2 FQGNSA. This CDR3 region has 14 residues.